This TCR beta chain was identified in a study of T cell responses to AZD1222 COVID-19 vaccine. Regarding the study as a whole: Epitopes outside B.1.351 and B.1.1.7 mutated regions reportedly drew nearly half of spike TCRs. All repertoire sampling was performed exclusively after the peak T cell response. Spike-wide coverage was observed for vaccine-associated CD4 TCRs, with dominant responses at 160-218 and 743-854.

This clone was seen only a few times. What it binds is unknown. This same CDR3 is encoded by further DNA sequences in the sample. V was shortened by 4 bases and J by 5 bases, with 12 bases between the two germline ends. The CDR3 sequence is 13 residues long. Germline assignment: CDR1 LNHDA and CDR2 SQIVND (reference sequence). Only in-frame clones appear in the TCRdb table, and some are missing; sequencing was by immunoSEQ multiplex PCR. The table records 150,000 to 200,000 clones, roughly 93% of them present only once. Source: peripheral blood, taken on day 0 of AZD1222 vaccination. This receptor was taken from an adult in good health. The chain couples TRBV19 to TRBJ2-7, with TRBD2 as a possible D gene (5 bases). DNA for the CDR3: TGTGCCAGTAGTAGCAGAGGGTTTGACGAGCAGTACTTC. It specifies CASSSRGFDEQYF.